The 7 T cell receptor beta chains presented below share a single source sample, sequenced in a study of T cells in Graves' hyperthyroidism and ophthalmopathy. Amplification yielded TCR beta CDR3 regions, with RNA transcripts as the source. HTBI primers drove first-round RT-PCR of the TCR CDR3. TCRdb fed the multiplex PCR reads into MiXCR, producing one record per CDR3 protein. This sample yields fewer than 400,000 distinct CDR3 sequences, of which about a sixth are seen a single time; about a quarter belongs to the top ten. The sequencing sample was made of blood. The source is a woman aged 18-29 years with Graves' hyperthyroidism that later progressed to Graves' ophthalmopathy.

This clonotype was counted only a few times. One end of the junction does not line up with germline, which may come from a read error. The CDR3: CASSLGGNAEAFF. DNA for the CDR3: TGTGCCAGCAGCTTAGGGGGGAACGCTGAAGCTTTCTTT. The chain uses TRBV7-9 and TRBJ1-1; D is perhaps TRBD1 (5 bases). The germline CDR1 and CDR2 sequences are SEHNR and FQNEAQ (reference sequence). The CDR3 is 13 residues long.

This clonotype showed up just a few times. The rearrangement uses TRBV20-1 and TRBJ2-7; 7 positions agree with TRBD1. Germline V gives CDR1 DFQATT, CDR2 SNEGSKA (reference sequence). This CDR3 is 13 amino acids long. V was clipped by 6 bases and J by 3 bases; unmatched bases: 8. The CDR3 DNA follows: TGCAGTGCCGCCGGGACAGAGCACTACGAGCAGTACTTC. Protein product: CSAAGTEHYEQYF.

This clonotype was observed at least ten times. This chain links TRBV2 with TRBJ2-5, with 7 bases matching TRBD2. The V gene end was trimmed by 3 bases and the J gene end by 5 bases; junction bases not matched to a gene: 6. CDR1 and CDR2 from the germline V gene are SNHLY and FYNNEI. This CDR3 has 14 residues. The CDR3 region is CASSENPAGETQYF. In DNA, the CDR3 is TGTGCCAGCAGTGAGAATCCAGCGGGGGAGACCCAGTACTTC.

This clonotype was recorded a few times. The rearrangement joins TRBV28 to TRBJ2-2, with TRBD2 matching over 12 bases. Germline trimming cut 6 bases from V and 6 bases from J; bases unmatched to any gene: 5. The CDR3 covers 15 residues. From germline, CDR1 is MDHEN and CDR2 SYDVKM. The CDR3 DNA reads TGTGCCAGCAGGCCGGGACTAGCGGGTGCCGGGGAGCTGTTTTTT. It specifies CASRPGLAGAGELFF.

In this sample, this clonotype turned up a few times. The chain uses TRBV28 and TRBJ2-5, with D unresolved. V shed 10 bases and J shed 1 base, with 13 bases lying between them. The CDR3 consists of 13 residues. Per germline, CDR1 MDHEN and CDR2 SYDVKM. CDR3 nucleotide sequence: TGTGCCACTTCCAGGACGCTCCAAGAGACCCAGTACTTC. This encodes CATSRTLQETQYF.

V and J are TRBV19 and TRBJ2-3; the match to TRBD1 covers 7 bases. Germline assignment: CDR1 LNHDA and CDR2 SQIVND (reference sequence). V lost 7 bases to trimming and J lost 6 bases; unmatched junction nucleotides: 10. This CDR3 contains 14 residues. Here the CDR3 reads CASTTDRRSDTQYF. CDR3 sequence (DNA): TGTGCCAGTACCACGGACAGGAGGTCGGATACGCAGTATTTT.

In this sample, this clonotype turned up a few times. CDR3 nucleotide sequence: TGCGCCAGCAGCGCTCCGGGACAGGGGGCGCGAGAAAAACTGTTTTTT. It yields the protein CASSAPGQGAREKLFF. V is TRBV5-1 and J is TRBJ1-4; TRBD1 aligns across 12 bases. The trim removed 4 bases at V and 8 bases at J, leaving 9 bases unmatched. The CDR3 runs 16 residues. Germline CDR1 and CDR2: SGHRS and YFSETQ.